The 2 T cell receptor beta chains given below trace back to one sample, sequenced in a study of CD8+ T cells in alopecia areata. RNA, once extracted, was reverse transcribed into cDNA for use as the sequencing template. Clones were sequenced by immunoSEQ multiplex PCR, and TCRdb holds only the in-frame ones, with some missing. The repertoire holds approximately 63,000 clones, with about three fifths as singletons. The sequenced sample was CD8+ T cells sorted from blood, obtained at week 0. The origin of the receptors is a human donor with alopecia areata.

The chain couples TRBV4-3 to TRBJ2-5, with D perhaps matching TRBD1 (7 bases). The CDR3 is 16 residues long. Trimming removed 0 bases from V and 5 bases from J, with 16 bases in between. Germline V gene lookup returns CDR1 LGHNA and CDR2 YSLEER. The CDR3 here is CASSQDVATGRETQYF. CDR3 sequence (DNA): TGCGCCAGCAGCCAAGACGTCGCGACAGGGAGGGAGACCCAGTACTTC.

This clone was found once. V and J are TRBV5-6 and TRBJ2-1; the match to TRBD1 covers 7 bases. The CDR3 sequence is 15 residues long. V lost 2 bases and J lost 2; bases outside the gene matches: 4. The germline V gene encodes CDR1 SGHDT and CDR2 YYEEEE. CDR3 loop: CASSFRDSTYNEQFF. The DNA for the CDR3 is TGTGCCAGCAGCTTCCGGGACAGTACCTACAATGAGCAGTTCTTC. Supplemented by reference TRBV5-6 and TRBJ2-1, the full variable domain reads DAGVTQSPTHLIKTRGQQVTLRCSPKSGHDTVSWYQQALGQGPQFIFQYYEEEERQRGNFPDRFSGHQFPNYSSELNVNALLLGDSALYLCASSFRDSTYNEQFFGPGTRLTVL.